The rows below give T cell receptor beta chains drawn from one sample of a study of T cells in Graves' hyperthyroidism and ophthalmopathy. TCRdb processed the multiplex PCR reads anew with MiXCR; each CDR3 protein has one entry. The sample holds some 530,000 distinct CDR3 sequences, about 22% seen once. Sequencing was carried out using blood. These receptors all come from a woman aged 70 to 79 with Graves' ophthalmopathy. Both conserved end residues are part of each CDR3. The order of the fields is V gene, D gene, clone size, J gene, CDR3 DNA, CDR3 protein. A D gene is named only where the DNA matches it firmly. Some rows have no size entry. The others give once, few or many, or a class for an expanded clone.

v_gene: TRBV3-1; d_gene: -; abundance: few; j_gene: TRBJ2-1; CDR3nt: TGTGCCAGCAGCCAAGGTATTAGTGAGCAGTTCTTC; CDR3aa: CASSQGISEQFF
v_gene: TRBV19; d_gene: TRBD1; abundance: few; j_gene: TRBJ1-5; CDR3nt: TGTGCCAGTAGTATCCCCGGACAGGCGGGCGGTTCAGCCCAGCATTTT; CDR3aa: CASSIPGQAGGSAQHF
v_gene: TRBV6-1; d_gene: -; abundance: few; j_gene: TRBJ2-3; CDR3nt: TGTGCCAGCAGTGATAGGGGGACGGTCACAGATACGCAGTATTTT; CDR3aa: CASSDRGTVTDTQYF
v_gene: TRBV15; d_gene: TRBD1; abundance: -; j_gene: TRBJ2-5; CDR3nt: TGTGCCACAATAGGTTCAGGGGGCAGAAAGACCCAGTACTTC; CDR3aa: CATIGSGGRKTQYF
v_gene: TRBV30; d_gene: -; abundance: -; j_gene: TRBJ2-7; CDR3nt: TGTGCCTGGAGTGGGGTAAAGTGGAGCGAGCAGTACTTC; CDR3aa: CAWSGVKWSEQYF
v_gene: TRBV20-1; d_gene: TRBD1; abundance: -; j_gene: TRBJ2-5; CDR3nt: TGCAGTGCTCCGACAGGGATTGGGGAGACCCAGTACTTC; CDR3aa: CSAPTGIGETQYF
v_gene: TRBV6-2/TRBV6-3; d_gene: TRBD1; abundance: few; j_gene: TRBJ1-2; CDR3nt: TGTGCCAGCAGTCGCCGAGGGACAGGGGACTATGGCTACACCTTC; CDR3aa: CASSRRGTGDYGYTF
v_gene: TRBV20-1; d_gene: TRBD2; abundance: few; j_gene: TRBJ2-5; CDR3nt: TGCAGTGCCCACCGGACTAGCGGGAGAAAGACCCAGTACTTC; CDR3aa: CSAHRTSGRKTQYF
v_gene: TRBV6-1; d_gene: -; abundance: many; j_gene: TRBJ1-1; CDR3nt: TGTGCCAGCAGTGTGGGGTTGTGGACTGAAGCTTTCTTT; CDR3aa: CASSVGLWTEAFF
v_gene: TRBV6-5; d_gene: -; abundance: -; j_gene: TRBJ1-2; CDR3nt: TGTGCCAGCAGTTGGATGGATGGCTACACCTTC; CDR3aa: CASSWMDGYTF
v_gene: TRBV3-1; d_gene: -; abundance: -; j_gene: TRBJ1-1; CDR3nt: TGTGCCAGCAGCCAACGGGGTATCTGGATGAACACTGAAGCTTTCTTT; CDR3aa: CASSQRGIWMNTEAFF
v_gene: TRBV6-2/TRBV6-3; d_gene: -; abundance: -; j_gene: TRBJ2-7; CDR3nt: TGTGCCAGCAGAAATTTCTACGAGCAGTACTTC; CDR3aa: CASRNFYEQYF
v_gene: TRBV29-1; d_gene: TRBD1; abundance: -; j_gene: TRBJ2-7; CDR3nt: TGCAGCGTTGAAGGGGGACAGGGGGCCTTCTCCTACGAGCAGTACTTC; CDR3aa: CSVEGGQGAFSYEQYF
v_gene: TRBV12-3/TRBV12-4; d_gene: -; abundance: many; j_gene: TRBJ1-5; CDR3nt: TGTGCCAGCAGTAGTCGGGGGGGGTTGGCCCAGCATTTT; CDR3aa: CASSSRGGLAQHF
v_gene: TRBV30; d_gene: TRBD2; abundance: few; j_gene: TRBJ2-1; CDR3nt: TGTGCCTGGGAAGGAGGCCTAGCGGGAGTCCACGAGCAGTTCTTC; CDR3aa: CAWEGGLAGVHEQFF
v_gene: TRBV7-2; d_gene: -; abundance: many; j_gene: TRBJ1-1; CDR3nt: TGTGCCAGCAGCTTAGCCGTAGAAGCTTTCTTT; CDR3aa: CASSLAVEAFF
v_gene: TRBV10-3; d_gene: -; abundance: few; j_gene: TRBJ1-5; CDR3nt: TGTGCCATCAGAGAAGAGGGTAGCAATCAGCCCCAGCATTTT; CDR3aa: CAIREEGSNQPQHF
v_gene: TRBV2; d_gene: -; abundance: many; j_gene: TRBJ2-3; CDR3nt: TGTGCCAGCAGTGTTGGACTTGCTACAGATACGCAGTATTTT; CDR3aa: CASSVGLATDTQYF
v_gene: TRBV20-1; d_gene: TRBD2; abundance: few; j_gene: TRBJ2-5; CDR3nt: TGCAGTGCTAAAGCGGGACCACAAGAGACCCAGTACTTC; CDR3aa: CSAKAGPQETQYF
v_gene: TRBV12-3/TRBV12-4; d_gene: -; abundance: many; j_gene: TRBJ2-7; CDR3nt: TGTGCCAGCAGTTTAGGCGGAGACGTCTACGAGCAGTACTTC; CDR3aa: CASSLGGDVYEQYF
v_gene: TRBV2; d_gene: -; abundance: many; j_gene: TRBJ2-1; CDR3nt: TGTGCCAGCAGTGAAGCCCCCACGGATGAGCAGTTCTTC; CDR3aa: CASSEAPTDEQFF
v_gene: TRBV13; d_gene: -; abundance: many; j_gene: TRBJ2-7; CDR3nt: TGTGCCAGCAGGCTAGGACCCCATGAGCAGTACTTC; CDR3aa: CASRLGPHEQYF
v_gene: TRBV3-1; d_gene: TRBD1; abundance: once; j_gene: TRBJ1-2; CDR3nt: TGTGCCAGCAGCAGGAGTACAGGGGGCGGCTATGGCTACACCTTC; CDR3aa: CASSRSTGGGYGYTF
v_gene: TRBV12-3/TRBV12-4; d_gene: TRBD1; abundance: -; j_gene: TRBJ2-7; CDR3nt: TGTGCCAGCAGCCTAGGGTCGGGACAGGGGGCTGGGGAGCAGTACTTC; CDR3aa: CASSLGSGQGAGEQYF
v_gene: TRBV6-1; d_gene: TRBD1; abundance: few; j_gene: TRBJ2-1; CDR3nt: TGTGCCAGCAGGTCAGGACAGGGGTGGAATGAGCAGTTCTTC; CDR3aa: CASRSGQGWNEQFF
v_gene: TRBV5-1; d_gene: TRBD2; abundance: -; j_gene: TRBJ2-1; CDR3nt: TGCGCCAGCAGCTTGGCTAGCGGGTTCTACAATGAGCAGTTCTTC; CDR3aa: CASSLASGFYNEQFF
v_gene: TRBV3-1; d_gene: -; abundance: many; j_gene: TRBJ2-1; CDR3nt: TGTGCCAGCAGCCAAGATGAGGTAACTTACAATGAGCAGTTCTTC; CDR3aa: CASSQDEVTYNEQFF
v_gene: TRBV12-3/TRBV12-4; d_gene: TRBD1; abundance: -; j_gene: TRBJ1-2; CDR3nt: TGTGCCAGCAGTTTGAGGGACAGCCCTTACTATGGCTACACCTTC; CDR3aa: CASSLRDSPYYGYTF
v_gene: TRBV12-3/TRBV12-4; d_gene: -; abundance: many; j_gene: TRBJ2-7; CDR3nt: TGTGCCAGCAGTTTAGCGGGACCCTACGAGCAGTACTTC; CDR3aa: CASSLAGPYEQYF